A single sample gave rise to the 20 T cell receptor beta chains below, sequenced in a study of blood T cell repertoires in COVID-19 (dated by TCRdb to 2020 to 2022). Receptor libraries were prepared by the immunoSEQ multiplex PCR assay. The clones in this table, taken by TCRdb from immuneACCESS, are in-frame only. Not every clone is retained; where verified, under half of the shortfall comes from an unresolved V gene, and the cause of the rest is unknown. The sample table holds about 70,000 clones, of which 91% were seen once. Of the sample, more than 7% is held by the ten largest clones. Sequencing was done on a sample of peripheral blood. The receptors derive from a human donor in a cohort sampled during active COVID-19.

V usage is TRBV10-1 and J usage is TRBJ2-7, with D perhaps matching TRBD2 (5 bases). V was trimmed by 0 bases and J by 4 bases, leaving 7 bases between them. From germline, CDR1 is WNHNN and CDR2 SYGVQD (reference sequence). CDR3 length equals 13 residues. CDR3: CASSESTGYEQYF. For the CDR3, the DNA is TGCGCCAGCAGTGAGTCGACGGGGTACGAGCAGTACTTC.

The J gene is TRBJ1-2, the V gene TRBV5-6, with TRBD1 as a possible D gene (5 bases). The CDR3 contains 16 residues. Looked up from germline, CDR1 is SGHDT and CDR2 is YYEEEE. The V gene lost 0 bases and the J gene lost 0 bases, with 12 bases spanning the gap. CDR3 sequence reads: CASSLDPRASNYGYTF. Here the CDR3 DNA reads TGTGCCAGCAGCTTGGATCCCAGGGCGTCTAACTATGGCTACACCTTC.

The V and J genes are TRBV27 and TRBJ2-7; TRBD2 agrees at 8 bases. The germline gives CDR1 MNHEY, CDR2 SMNVEV (reference sequence). There are 14 residues in the CDR3. The V and J ends lost 5 bases and 3 bases, in that order; junction bases with no gene match: 6. The CDR3 here is CASSPSGTSYEQYF. The CDR3 bases are TGTGCCAGCAGTCCCTCCGGGACTAGCTACGAGCAGTACTTC.

Here the CDR3 DNA reads TGTGCCAGTAGTGAGGGACATCAAACCTATGGCTACACCTTC. It translates to CASSEGHQTYGYTF. The chain combines TRBV19 with TRBJ1-2, with a possible D match to TRBD1 (6 bases). Germline lookup yields CDR1 LNHDA and CDR2 SQIVND (reference sequence). Trimming shortened V by 5 bases and J by 4 bases, and 14 bases separated the two germline ends. The CDR3 has 14 residues.

This sequence joins TRBV27 and TRBJ2-7, with 12 bases matching TRBD1. Looked up from germline, CDR1 is MNHEY and CDR2 is SMNVEV (reference sequence). CDR3 length equals 13 residues. After removal of 8 bases from V and 4 bases from J, the junction contained 3 bases not matched to a gene. This CDR3 reads CASGTGGMYEQYF. CDR3 nucleotide sequence: TGTGCCAGCGGGACAGGGGGCATGTACGAGCAGTACTTC.

This chain connects TRBV9 to TRBJ1-1, with D possibly TRBD1 on 6 matching bases. This CDR3 has 14 residues. CDR1 and CDR2 (germline): SGDLS, YYNGEE. V shed 3 bases and J shed 5 bases, with 14 bases lying between them. As DNA, the CDR3 is TGTGCCAGCAGCGGACAGGTCCGAGGGACTGAAGCTTTCTTT. Translating it yields CASSGQVRGTEAFF.

V and J are TRBV11-2 and TRBJ2-7; 7 nucleotides align to TRBD1. The germline gives CDR1 SGHAT, CDR2 FQNNGV. CDR3 size: 15 residues. The V segment lost 5 bases and the J segment 3 bases; nucleotides outside the gene matches: 10. CDR3 coding DNA: TGTGCCAGCAGCCCCCGGGACAGAGATTACTACGAGCAGTACTTC. Translation: CASSPRDRDYYEQYF.

As to this clone: The same CDR3 arises from other DNA sequences in this sample as well. The chain carries TRBV9 and TRBJ2-7; D uncertain. Per germline, CDR1 SGDLS and CDR2 YYNGEE. The CDR3 extends over 13 amino acids. V was trimmed by 0 bases and J by 0 bases, leaving 4 bases between them. The CDR3 sequence: CASSVDSSYEQYF. The CDR3 coding sequence is TGTGCCAGCAGCGTAGACTCCTCCTACGAGCAGTACTTC.

The V call is TRBV28, the J call TRBJ1-1, with D possibly matching TRBD1 (5 bases). In germline, CDR1 is MDHEN, CDR2 SYDVKM. The CDR3 has 19 amino acids. Trimming took off 4 bases at V and 2 bases at J, with 26 bases between the two ends. The CDR3 sequence is CASSSRREGLLFANTEAFF. CDR3 bases: TGTGCCAGCAGTTCCCGCAGGGAGGGCCTCTTATTTGCCAACACTGAAGCTTTCTTT.

This chain uses TRBV9 with TRBJ1-2; a possible D gene is TRBD1 (5 bases). The germline CDR1 and CDR2 sequences are SGDLS and YYNGEE. This CDR3 region has 15 residues. Trimming left V 3 bases short and J 3 bases short, with 15 bases between. CDR3 nucleotide sequence: TGTGCCAGCAGCGATAGGGGAGGGGAATACTATGGCTACACCTTC. Translating gives CASSDRGGEYYGYTF.

This clone is a singleton in its sample. The genes are TRBV6-5 and TRBJ2-7; D perhaps matches TRBD1 (6 bases). This CDR3 is built from 15 residues. Per the germline V gene, CDR1 is MNHEY and CDR2 is SVGAGI. V shed 6 bases and J shed 4 bases, with 19 bases lying between them. Written as DNA, the CDR3 is TGTGCCAGCAGCGGACGGAGTGGGGGCAATTACGAGCAGTACTTC. Protein: CASSGRSGGNYEQYF.

This chain links TRBV11-2 with TRBJ2-7, with TRBD1 matching over 7 bases. Germline-derived CDR1 and CDR2 are SGHAT and FQNNGV. The ends lost 2 bases at V and 3 bases at J; junction bases unmatched: 4. The CDR3 has 14 amino acids. CDR3 protein: CASSLRQGFYEQYF. The DNA of the CDR3 is TGTGCCAGCAGCTTAAGACAGGGTTTCTACGAGCAGTACTTC.

The count of this clone is one. V usage is TRBV11-2 and J usage is TRBJ1-1; 7 nucleotides align to TRBD1. The CDR3 is 17 residues long. Germline CDR1 is SGHAT and CDR2 is FQNNGV. With V trimmed by 4 bases and J by 1 base, 12 bases remained unmatched. CDR3 protein: CASSSHPRQGTNTEAFF. DNA for the CDR3: TGTGCCAGCAGCTCCCACCCGCGACAGGGTACGAACACTGAAGCTTTCTTT.

The chain is built from TRBV19 and TRBJ1-1, with D uncertain. V gave up 5 bases and J gave up 2 bases, with 15 bases separating them. This CDR3 spans 15 amino acids. Germline lookup yields CDR1 LNHDA and CDR2 SQIVND (reference sequence). The CDR3 DNA reads TGTGCCAGTAGTCCAACCGGAGGTTCCAACACTGAAGCTTTCTTT. This translates into CASSPTGGSNTEAFF.

This chain joins TRBV11-2 and TRBJ2-7; the match to TRBD1 covers 9 bases. V lost 5 bases, J lost 2 bases, and 7 bases stayed unmatched. The CDR3 spans 15 residues. Germline V gives CDR1 SGHAT, CDR2 FQNNGV. In DNA form, the CDR3 reads TGTGCCAGCAGCCCTAGGACAGGGGATACCTACGAGCAGTACTTC. Encoded protein: CASSPRTGDTYEQYF.

This sequence joins TRBV11-1 and TRBJ1-1; weak D call: TRBD1 (6 bases). This CDR3 spans 14 amino acids. Deletions cut 5 bases from V and 0 bases from J, with 10 bases between. The V gene's germline CDR1 is SGHAT and CDR2 FQDESV (reference sequence). CDR3 residues: CASSQDSMNTEAFF. The DNA of the CDR3 is TGTGCCAGCAGCCAGGACAGCATGAACACTGAAGCTTTCTTT.

The CDR3 loop reads CASSMAGAGYEQYF. CDR3 DNA: TGTGCCAGTAGTATGGCAGGGGCGGGTTACGAGCAGTACTTC. The V call is TRBV19, the J call TRBJ2-7; possibly TRBD1 for D (6 bases). V was cut by 3 bases and J by 4 bases, with 13 bases left in between. Germline assignment: CDR1 LNHDA and CDR2 SQIVND (reference sequence). The CDR3 has 14 residues.

The CDR3 sequence: CASSPYWDRPYEQYF. The DNA of the CDR3 is TGTGCCAGCAGTCCTTACTGGGACAGGCCCTACGAGCAGTACTTC. The chain uses TRBV7-2 and TRBJ2-7; 8 bases map to TRBD1. The junction had 9 bases not matched to a gene; V was cut back by 6 bases and J by 2 bases. Germline values: CDR1 SGHTA, CDR2 FQGNSA. The length of the CDR3 is 15 residues.

The chain is built from TRBV28 and TRBJ1-1, with D perhaps matching TRBD1 (6 bases). Trimming left V 2 bases short and J 10 bases short, with 17 bases between. In germline, CDR1 is MDHEN, CDR2 SYDVKM. The CDR3 loop spans 14 amino acids. The CDR3 nucleotides read TGTGCCAGCAGTTTACCAGGGGAACCCGTGGGAGCTTTCTTT. It specifies CASSLPGEPVGAFF.

The V call is TRBV11-2, the J call TRBJ1-4, with TRBD1 matching over 7 bases. After removal of 4 bases from V and 10 bases from J, the junction contained 3 bases not matched to a gene. The CDR3 spans 12 residues. CDR1 and CDR2 from the germline V gene are SGHAT and FQNNGV. CDR3 nucleotide sequence: TGTGCCAGCAGCTCCCGGACAGGAAAACTGTTTTTT. Its translation is CASSSRTGKLFF.